Shown below are 26 T cell receptor beta chains from a single sample sequenced in a study of blood T cell repertoires in COVID-19. TCRdb's copy holds only in-frame clones and misses some; the assay was immunoSEQ multiplex PCR. The table has a few hundred thousand clones, roughly 84% seen once. The sequenced sample was peripheral blood. Source of these receptors: a human donor in a cohort sampled during active COVID-19.

The genes are TRBV28 and TRBJ2-1; 10 bases agree with TRBD2. Germline trimming cut 7 bases from V and 3 bases from J; bases unmatched to any gene: 3. The CDR3 is made up of 14 amino acids. Per the germline V gene, CDR1 is MDHEN and CDR2 is SYDVKM. The CDR3 DNA follows: TGTGCCAGCACCGTAGCGGGAGGCTACAATGAGCAGTTCTTC. Encoded protein: CASTVAGGYNEQFF. The variable domain in full, with the rest retrieved from reference TRBV28 and TRBJ2-1, is DVKVTQSSRYLVKRTGEKVFLECVQDMDHENMFWYRQDPGLGLRLIYFSYDVKMKEKGDIPEGYSVSREKKERFSLILESASTNQTSMYLCASTVAGGYNEQFFGPGTRLTVL.

V gene TRBV18 combines with J gene TRBJ2-3; 10 positions match TRBD2. J gave up 6 bases and V 3 bases, and 9 bases lay outside the gene matches. CDR3 size: 16 residues. CDR1 and CDR2 from the germline V gene are KGHSH and LQKENI. The CDR3 loop reads CASSPRTSGLRDTQYF. CDR3 sequence (DNA): TGTGCCAGCTCACCCAGGACTAGCGGTTTGAGGGATACGCAGTATTTT.

This clone has more than one count but fewer than ten. The CDR3 DNA follows: TGTGCCAGCAGCCGGACAGGCAATGAGCAGTTCTTC. Protein: CASSRTGNEQFF. The chain uses TRBV6-5 and TRBJ2-1; 7 bases are shared with TRBD1. With V trimmed by 6 bases and J by 6 bases, 2 bases remained unmatched. CDR3 length equals 12 residues. Germline-derived CDR1 and CDR2 are MNHEY and SVGAGI.

The chain joins TRBV18 to TRBJ2-3, with D possibly being TRBD1 (5 bases). The CDR3 extends over 14 amino acids. V lost 3 bases and J lost 2, with 9 bases in between. The germline gives CDR1 KGHSH, CDR2 LQKENI. For the CDR3, the DNA is TGTGCCAGCTCACCCGACAGTAACACAGATACGCAGTATTTT. Amino acids: CASSPDSNTDTQYF.

For the CDR3, the DNA is TGTGCCTACCAAGGGAACGCGGGCACTGAAGCTTTCTTT. Residues: CAYQGNAGTEAFF. The rearrangement joins TRBV30 to TRBJ1-1; D not certain. The CDR3 consists of 13 residues. Germline lookup yields CDR1 GTSNPN and CDR2 SVGIG (reference sequence). V lost 7 bases, J lost 4 bases, and 16 bases lay in between.

The chain links TRBV28 to TRBJ1-1; 10 bases fit TRBD1. The length of the CDR3 is 10 residues. V gave up 8 bases and J gave up 10 bases; unmatched junction bases: 1. The germline gives CDR1 MDHEN, CDR2 SYDVKM. The CDR3 coding sequence is TGTGCCAGCGGGACAGGGGCAGCTTTCTTT. Its protein product is CASGTGAAFF.

The count of this clone is one. This chain links TRBV18 with TRBJ1-5; unclear D gene. V lost 0 bases and J lost 1, with 7 bases in between. The CDR3 length is 15 residues. Germline assignment: CDR1 KGHSH and CDR2 LQKENI. CDR3 nucleotides: TGTGCCAGCTCACCACCTGGGCCGAGCAATCAGCCCCAGCATTTT. It translates to CASSPPGPSNQPQHF.

The chain uses TRBV27 and TRBJ2-3; D not certain. V lost 1 base to trimming and J lost 6 bases, with 8 bases between them. The CDR3 totals 13 residues. Germline loops: CDR1 MNHEY, CDR2 SMNVEV (reference sequence). The DNA of the CDR3 is TGTGCCAGCAGTTTATATCGGCGGGATACGCAGTATTTT. Encoded protein: CASSLYRRDTQYF.

The genes are TRBV7-2 and TRBJ2-7, with 8 bases identical to TRBD2. In germline, CDR1 is SGHTA, CDR2 FQGNSA. Trimming took 5 bases from V and 4 from J; bases not matched to a gene: 7. The CDR3 is 14 amino acids. This CDR3 reads CASSRGLVSYEQYF. CDR3 sequence (DNA): TGTGCCAGCAGCAGGGGACTAGTCTCATACGAGCAGTACTTC.

The chain uses TRBV10-3 and TRBJ2-1; D may be TRBD2 (5 bases). Per the germline V gene, CDR1 is ENHRY and CDR2 is SYGVKD. This CDR3 has 15 residues. Trimming took 1 base from V and 4 from J, leaving 11 bases between them. The CDR3 here is CAISEFGERYNEQFF. The CDR3 DNA reads as TGTGCCATCAGTGAGTTTGGGGAGCGATACAATGAGCAGTTCTTC.

The chain has TRBV18 and TRBJ2-1; TRBD1 agrees at 9 bases. The germline gives CDR1 KGHSH, CDR2 LQKENI. V shed 4 bases, J shed 0 bases, and the junction held 1 base outside the gene matches. This CDR3 contains 15 residues. The chain's CDR3 is CASSRDRVSYNEQFF. CDR3 sequence (DNA): TGTGCCAGCTCACGGGACAGGGTCTCCTACAATGAGCAGTTCTTC.

The genes are TRBV27 and TRBJ2-5; D might be TRBD1 (6 bases). V was pared by 0 bases and J by 3 bases, with 14 bases between. This CDR3 is built from 16 residues. The germline gives CDR1 MNHEY, CDR2 SMNVEV (reference sequence). This CDR3 reads CASSLSARYREETQYF. The CDR3 DNA sequence: TGTGCCAGCAGTTTATCGGCTCGGTACAGGGAAGAGACCCAGTACTTC.

The table lists this clone with a few counts. V is TRBV4-2 and J is TRBJ2-3; a possible D gene is TRBD2 (6 bases). This CDR3 has 13 amino acids. Germline assignment: CDR1 LGHNA and CDR2 YNFKEQ. The V end was cut by 0 bases, the J end by 9 bases, with 10 bases between. CDR3 coding DNA: TGTGCCAGCAGCCAAGATGCCGGGGGAACGCAGTATTTT. Residues: CASSQDAGGTQYF.

This clone has only one observation. The V call is TRBV28, the J call TRBJ2-3, with a weak D call TRBD1 (6 bases). The V gene lost 5 bases and the J gene lost 1 base, with 13 bases spanning the gap. This CDR3 comprises 15 residues. Germline V gene lookup returns CDR1 MDHEN and CDR2 SYDVKM. In nucleotides, the CDR3 is TGTGCCAGCAGTATCGACAGGACTGGCACAGATACGCAGTATTTT. Protein product: CASSIDRTGTDTQYF.

This clone showed up just once. J is TRBJ1-3 and V is TRBV28; 7 positions match TRBD1. Germline CDR1 reads MDHEN; CDR2 reads SYDVKM. The CDR3 contains 14 residues. Unmatched junction bases numbered 6, after V lost 8 bases and J lost 2 bases. The CDR3: CASGQGDTGNTIYF. For the CDR3, the DNA is TGTGCCAGCGGTCAGGGGGACACTGGAAACACCATATATTTT.

The chain joins TRBV6-5 to TRBJ2-2; D uncertain. The CDR3 consists of 15 residues. CDR1 and CDR2 from the germline V gene are MNHEY and SVGAGI. Trimming removed 0 bases from V and 2 bases from J, with 7 bases in between. The CDR3, as DNA: TGTGCCAGCAGTTACTCGAGTAGAAACACCGGGGAGCTGTTTTTT. Translating gives CASSYSSRNTGELFF.

The chain employs TRBV10-2 and TRBJ1-5; possible D gene TRBD1, 6 bases. V was shortened by 6 bases and J by 4 bases, with 13 bases between the two germline ends. There are 14 residues in the CDR3. In germline, CDR1 is WSHSY, CDR2 SAAADI. CDR3: CASREGGSNQPQHF. In DNA, the CDR3 is TGCGCCAGCAGGGAAGGGGGTAGTAATCAGCCCCAGCATTTT.

The chain uses TRBV27 and TRBJ1-2, with 7 bases aligning to TRBD1. Germline loops: CDR1 MNHEY, CDR2 SMNVEV (reference sequence). This CDR3 has 13 amino acids. Trimming removed 5 bases from V and 8 bases from J; junction bases left unmatched: 8. The CDR3 sequence is CASSLRQGHGYTF. CDR3 sequence (DNA): TGTGCCAGCAGTCTCCGACAGGGTCACGGCTACACCTTC.

This sequence joins TRBV27 and TRBJ2-3; D ambiguous. Germline V CDR1 and CDR2: MNHEY, SMNVEV (reference sequence). The CDR3 has 15 amino acids. Trimming left V 0 bases short and J 4 bases short, with 11 bases between. The CDR3 protein is CASSLSRNRADTQYF. CDR3 coding DNA: TGTGCCAGCAGTTTATCGCGGAATAGAGCAGATACGCAGTATTTT.

The chain carries TRBV2 and TRBJ2-7; 8 bases are shared with TRBD1. CDR1 and CDR2 (germline): SNHLY, FYNNEI. Trimming at V came to 8 bases and at J to 2 bases, leaving 20 bases not matched to a gene. The CDR3 loop spans 18 amino acids. The chain's CDR3 is CASQSRTGRVSAAYEQYF. The DNA of the CDR3 is TGTGCCAGCCAATCTAGGACAGGGCGTGTCTCAGCAGCCTACGAGCAGTACTTC.

V and J are TRBV7-8 and TRBJ2-2; 10 bases line up with TRBD2. Germline assignment: CDR1 SGHVS and CDR2 FQNEAQ. J gave up 5 bases and V 2 bases, and 8 bases lay outside the gene matches. The CDR3 runs to 17 residues. CDR3 amino acids: CASSLLASGSGTGELFF. In nucleotides, the CDR3 is TGTGCCAGCAGCTTATTAGCTAGCGGGAGTGGAACCGGGGAGCTGTTTTTT.

The CDR3: CASSSSGQGTHEQYF. The CDR3 bases are TGTGCCAGCAGCTCCTCGGGACAGGGGACCCACGAGCAGTACTTC. The chain links TRBV9 to TRBJ2-7; TRBD1 matches at 10 bases. This CDR3 region has 15 residues. Trimming removed 4 bases from V and 5 bases from J; junction bases left unmatched: 9. Germline-derived CDR1 and CDR2 are SGDLS and YYNGEE.

The gene calls are TRBV7-2 and TRBJ1-1; D is ambiguous. The CDR3 has 13 amino acids. V gave up 5 bases and J gave up 1 base, with 8 bases separating them. In germline, CDR1 is SGHTA, CDR2 FQGNSA. CDR3: CASSLGRNTEAFF. Here the CDR3 DNA reads TGTGCCAGCAGCCTGGGCAGGAACACTGAAGCTTTCTTT.

The chain has TRBV5-1 and TRBJ2-3; D is uncertain. Germline CDR1 and CDR2: SGHRS and YFSETQ. The CDR3 has 14 residues. V lost 3 bases and J 2 bases, leaving 10 bases between the germline ends. In DNA, the CDR3 is TGCGCCAGCAGCTATCAGCTAGACACAGATACGCAGTATTTT. This codes for CASSYQLDTDTQYF.

CDR3 sequence reads: CATSDPPTGGMETQYF. The CDR3 coding sequence is TGTGCCACCAGTGACCCACCGACGGGGGGAATGGAGACCCAGTACTTC. V is TRBV24-1 and J is TRBJ2-5, with 7 positions matching TRBD2. Per germline, CDR1 KGHDR and CDR2 SFDVKD. Trimming removed 4 bases from V and 5 bases from J; junction bases left unmatched: 12. This CDR3 has 16 amino acids.

CDR3 region: CASSLGTSVHNEQFF. The CDR3 nucleotides read TGTGCCAGCAGCTTAGGGACTAGCGTGCACAATGAGCAGTTCTTC. The J gene is TRBJ2-1, the V gene TRBV7-9; 9 bases align to TRBD2. The CDR3 is 15 amino acids. Unmatched junction bases numbered 3, after V lost 1 base and J lost 5 bases. Germline V gene data show CDR1 as SEHNR and CDR2 as FQNEAQ (reference sequence).